Listed below are T cell receptor beta chains from one sample, sequenced in a study of blood T cell repertoires in COVID-19. The repertoire was sequenced with immunoSEQ multiplex PCR; TCRdb's copy has only in-frame clones and lacks some. Of approximately 350,000 clones listed, approximately 92% are singletons. Sequenced material: PBMCs or T cells enriched from blood (not recorded which). Receptors originate from a man between 18 and 29 years old who had recovered from COVID-19. The conserved cysteine and the conserved F or W are not part of the CDR3 here.

v_call cdr3_aa
TRBV11-3 ASSPRGEADTQY
TRBV5-4 ASSSRRDATNEKLF
TRBV10-3 AIKTGLNTEAF
TRBV6-5 ASSIDSFTEAF
TRBV5-1 ASSVTGTSNTEAF
TRBV9 ASSVGGGGYT
TRBV19 ASHTLSSGRANEQF
TRBV6-5 ASSLSGGLSGNTIY
TRBV6-5 ASSYGQGPYEQY
TRBV4-2 ASSQEAGLGYT
TRBV7-2 ASSLVPGNYGYT
TRBV7-2 ASSFGTGGWTGELF
TRBV7-9 ASSLQGAGPEQY
TRBV30 AWSGQFATNEKLF
TRBV2 ATKTGGSSYEQY
TRBV7-2 ASSLNRDRGFLGAF
TRBV19 ASSSRDRYEKLF